These 24 T cell receptor beta chains originate from one sample sequenced in a study of blood T cell repertoires in COVID-19. The assay was immunoSEQ multiplex PCR, and TCRdb's table has in-frame clones only and misses some. The sample has under 250,000 clones; 70% to 90% are singletons. Sequenced sample: peripheral blood. These receptor sequences come from a man aged 50 to 60 with COVID-19, enrolled during active disease.

This chain joins TRBV6-5 and TRBJ2-2; D is uncertain. This CDR3 is 13 amino acids long. CDR1 and CDR2 from the germline V gene are MNHEY and SVGAGI. With 9 bases removed from V and 0 bases from J, the gap between germline ends came to 8 bases. CDR3 amino acids: CASRRTNTGELFF. The CDR3 DNA sequence: TGTGCCAGTCGGAGAACGAACACCGGGGAGCTGTTTTTT.

CDR3 loop: CASSLGAGGNYGYTF. DNA for the CDR3: TGTGCCAGCAGTTTGGGCGCAGGGGGCAACTATGGCTACACCTTC. The chain joins TRBV28 to TRBJ1-2; 8 bases are shared with TRBD1. This CDR3 contains 15 residues. Germline lookup yields CDR1 MDHEN and CDR2 SYDVKM. The ends lost 3 bases at V and 2 bases at J; junction bases unmatched: 5.

The chain joins TRBV28 to TRBJ2-2, with TRBD1 matching 8 bases. The CDR3 loop spans 15 amino acids. Germline loops: CDR1 MDHEN, CDR2 SYDVKM. Trimming removed 7 bases from V and 2 bases from J; junction bases left unmatched: 6. Written as DNA, the CDR3 is TGTGCCAGCACCTCGACAGGGGCAAACACCGGGGAGCTGTTTTTT. The encoded protein is CASTSTGANTGELFF. Supplemented by reference TRBV28 and TRBJ2-2, the full variable domain reads DVKVTQSSRYLVKRTGEKVFLECVQDMDHENMFWYRQDPGLGLRLIYFSYDVKMKEKGDIPEGYSVSREKKERFSLILESASTNQTSMYLCASTSTGANTGELFFGEGSRLTVL.

V usage is TRBV2 and J usage is TRBJ1-5; 8 bases match TRBD1. CDR1 is SNHLY, CDR2 FYNNEI, per germline. The CDR3 is made up of 15 amino acids. Trimming took 5 bases from V and 7 from J; bases not matched to a gene: 10. CDR3 sequence (DNA): TGTGCCAGCAGTCCCACAGGGGGTAGTGGACAGCCCCAGCATTTT. Amino acid sequence: CASSPTGGSGQPQHF.

This chain connects TRBV2 to TRBJ2-7, with 8 bases that match TRBD2. With 5 bases clipped from V and 1 base from J, the junction kept 7 bases outside the gene matches. Germline values: CDR1 SNHLY, CDR2 FYNNEI. This CDR3 is built from 15 residues. The CDR3, as DNA: TGTGCCAGCAGTCGACATAGCGGGGTTTCCTACGAGCAGTACTTC. Amino acid sequence: CASSRHSGVSYEQYF.

The gene calls are TRBV9 and TRBJ1-2, with D hard to call. The CDR3 is 15 amino acids. Germline CDR1 and CDR2: SGDLS and YYNGEE. Trimming took off 0 bases at V and 3 bases at J, with 12 bases between the two ends. CDR3 in DNA: TGTGCCAGCAGCGTAGACTGGGCCCCAGACTATGGCTACACCTTC. It translates to CASSVDWAPDYGYTF.

The V call is TRBV29-1, the J call TRBJ2-3; TRBD2 matches 11 bases. With V trimmed by 0 bases and J by 2 bases, 4 bases remained unmatched. CDR3 length: 16 amino acids. Germline V gene sequence: CDR1 SQVTM, CDR2 ANQGSEA. The CDR3 coding sequence is TGCAGCGTTGAAGATCTAGCGGGGGGCCCCACAGATACGCAGTATTTT. Amino acids: CSVEDLAGGPTDTQYF.

The chain has TRBV7-9 and TRBJ1-2; a weak D match, TRBD1 (5 bases). The CDR3 covers 15 residues. V lost 5 bases and J lost 3, with 16 bases in between. Germline loops: CDR1 SEHNR, CDR2 FQNEAQ (reference sequence). CDR3 DNA: TGTGCCAGCAGCACCGCAGGGAATAGGGACTATGGCTACACCTTC. Encoded protein: CASSTAGNRDYGYTF.

The chain couples TRBV27 to TRBJ1-1, with D perhaps TRBD1 (5 bases). Germline V CDR1 and CDR2: MNHEY, SMNVEV (reference sequence). V was pared by 7 bases and J by 5 bases, with 17 bases between. This CDR3 has 14 amino acids. CDR3 sequence reads: CASTQGGGFTEAFF. The CDR3 coding sequence is TGTGCCAGCACTCAGGGAGGAGGATTTACTGAAGCTTTCTTT.

The CDR3 DNA reads TGTGCCAGCAGCTTAGGCTCGGGGACTAGCGGGACCTTGCAGTATTTT. Amino acid sequence: CASSLGSGTSGTLQYF. The rearrangement links TRBV13 to TRBJ2-3; 13 bases align to TRBD2. The junction had 8 bases not matched to a gene; V was cut back by 0 bases and J by 11 bases. The length of the CDR3 is 16 residues. CDR1 is PRHDT and CDR2 is FYEKMQ in the germline V gene (reference sequence).

CDR3 sequence: CASTLAGANTGELFF. The CDR3 DNA reads TGTGCCAGCACCCTAGCGGGCGCGAACACCGGGGAGCTGTTTTTT. The gene calls are TRBV11-2 and TRBJ2-2, with 8 bases fitting TRBD2. This CDR3 is 15 amino acids long. In germline, CDR1 is SGHAT, CDR2 FQNNGV. Trimming removed 7 bases from V and 0 bases from J; junction bases left unmatched: 4.

V usage is TRBV9 and J usage is TRBJ1-2; no definite D call. Germline V gives CDR1 SGDLS, CDR2 YYNGEE. The V end was cut by 0 bases, the J end by 6 bases, with 18 bases between. The CDR3 spans 16 residues. In DNA form, the CDR3 reads TGTGCCAGCAGCGTAGCGCCCCGGGATACACACGATGGCTACACCTTC. Its translation is CASSVAPRDTHDGYTF.

The table lists this clone with many counts. V is TRBV2 and J is TRBJ2-7; D may be TRBD1 (5 bases). The CDR3 is 15 residues long. The germline CDR1 and CDR2 sequences are SNHLY and FYNNEI. Trimming removed 5 bases at V and 0 bases at J, with 14 bases between. CDR3 sequence reads: CASSRATALSYEQYF. DNA of the CDR3: TGTGCCAGCAGTAGGGCGACAGCTCTCTCCTACGAGCAGTACTTC.

The chain recombines TRBV5-1 with TRBJ1-2, with TRBD1 identical over 7 bases. CDR1 SGHRS and CDR2 YFSETQ come from the germline V gene. This CDR3 region has 15 residues. The junction had 6 bases not matched to a gene; V was cut back by 2 bases and J by 2 bases. CDR3 residues: CASSFDRVANYGYTF. The CDR3 region has the DNA TGCGCCAGCAGCTTCGACAGGGTAGCAAACTATGGCTACACCTTC.

The genes are TRBV5-1 and TRBJ1-3, with D maybe TRBD1 (5 bases). CDR3 length equals 17 residues. The V and J ends lost 0 bases and 2 bases respectively, with 15 bases between them. The germline V gene has CDR1 SGHRS and CDR2 YFSETQ. CDR3 sequence (DNA): TGCGCCAGCAGCTTGGCCGTTTCTGGGGCCGCTGGAAACACCATATATTTT. Amino acids: CASSLAVSGAAGNTIYF.

V is TRBV28 and J is TRBJ1-1, with 7 bases matching TRBD1. CDR3 length: 15 amino acids. Trimming took 5 bases from V and 0 from J; bases not matched to a gene: 6. Germline loops: CDR1 MDHEN, CDR2 SYDVKM. The CDR3, as DNA: TGTGCCAGCAGTCCTTCCGGGACAGTGAACACTGAAGCTTTCTTT. It specifies CASSPSGTVNTEAFF. The variable domain in full, with the rest retrieved from reference TRBV28 and TRBJ1-1, is DVKVTQSSRYLVKRTGEKVFLECVQDMDHENMFWYRQDPGLGLRLIYFSYDVKMKEKGDIPEGYSVSREKKERFSLILESASTNQTSMYLCASSPSGTVNTEAFFGQGTRLTVV.

The chain carries TRBV29-1 and TRBJ1-5; D is possibly TRBD1 (6 bases). This CDR3 has 12 residues. Trimming pared 4 bases from V and 5 bases from J, leaving 9 bases between. Germline V CDR1 and CDR2: SQVTM, ANQGSEA. This CDR3 is CSVGGQHQPQHF. The CDR3 coding sequence is TGCAGCGTTGGGGGACAACATCAGCCCCAGCATTTT. Supplemented by reference TRBV29-1 and TRBJ1-5, the full variable domain reads SAVISQKPSRDICQRGTSLTIQCQVDSQVTMMFWYRQQPGQSLTLIATANQGSEATYESGFVIDKFPISRPNLTFSTLTVSNMSPEDSSIYLCSVGGQHQPQHFGDGTRLSIL.

The chain recombines TRBV10-3 with TRBJ2-2; 11 positions agree with TRBD2. CDR1 is ENHRY and CDR2 is SYGVKD in the germline V gene. V trimming: 5 bases; J trimming: 1 base; junction bases outside the gene matches: 9. This CDR3 region has 18 residues. The CDR3 here is CAISSFTSGGRNTGELFF. CDR3 bases: TGTGCCATCAGTTCCTTCACTAGCGGGGGTAGGAACACCGGGGAGCTGTTTTTT.

The chain is built from TRBV5-1 and TRBJ2-5, with 9 positions matching TRBD2. CDR1 is SGHRS and CDR2 is YFSETQ in the germline V gene. J was trimmed by 4 bases and V by 0 bases; bases with no gene match: 7. This CDR3 is 16 amino acids long. In nucleotides, the CDR3 is TGCGCCAGCAGCTTGGGCCCCGCAGCGGGGGGAGAGACCCAGTACTTC. It yields the protein CASSLGPAAGGETQYF.

This clone was recorded once. The chain recombines TRBV29-1 with TRBJ2-1; TRBD1 might be the D (5 bases). This CDR3 region has 18 residues. The V gene lost 3 bases and the J gene lost 7 bases, with 28 bases spanning the gap. Germline V gene sequence: CDR1 SQVTM, CDR2 ANQGSEA. The CDR3 region is CSVDSLGQGKLLWNEQFF. The CDR3 region has the DNA TGCAGCGTTGACAGTTTGGGTCAGGGCAAGTTATTGTGGAATGAGCAGTTCTTC.

The rearrangement links TRBV10-2 to TRBJ1-1; 7 bases map to TRBD1. The germline V gene has CDR1 WSHSY and CDR2 SAAADI. With V trimmed by 7 bases and J by 2 bases, 10 bases remained unmatched. The CDR3 spans 15 residues. The CDR3 loop is CASTPSRGGNTEAFF. The CDR3 region has the DNA TGCGCCAGCACCCCGAGTAGAGGGGGCAACACTGAAGCTTTCTTT.

This clone has a single count. The rearrangement uses TRBV3-1 (or the pseudogene TRBV3-2) and TRBJ1-2; no definite D call. Trimming shortened V by 0 bases and J by 8 bases, and 16 bases separated the two germline ends. The CDR3 runs 15 residues. The germline CDR1 and CDR2 sequences are LGHDT and YNNKEL (reference sequence). CDR3 protein: CASSQELGRTGGYTF. CDR3 nucleotides: TGTGCCAGCAGCCAAGAACTAGGGCGAACGGGGGGCTACACCTTC.

The chain combines TRBV5-6 with TRBJ1-3; D gene ambiguous. CDR1 is SGHDT, CDR2 YYEEEE, per germline. V lost 4 bases, J lost 0 bases, and 14 bases lay in between. The CDR3 length is 16 residues. CDR3 sequence reads: CASSAGGEYSGNTIYF. The CDR3 DNA sequence: TGTGCCAGCAGCGCGGGTGGCGAATACTCTGGAAACACCATATATTTT.

The chain carries TRBV10-3 and TRBJ2-4; 16 positions match TRBD2. Germline CDR1 reads ENHRY; CDR2 reads SYGVKD. The CDR3 length is 17 residues. The J segment lost 3 bases and the V segment lost 10 bases, leaving 9 bases of the junction unmatched. The chain's CDR3 is CATEPGLAGGRKNIQYF. The CDR3 nucleotides are TGTGCCACAGAACCGGGACTAGCGGGGGGGCGCAAAAACATTCAGTACTTC.